This TCR beta chain was identified during a study of STAT5B mutations in CD4+ large granular lymphocyte leukemia. CDR3 length: 17 amino acids. Germline assignment: CDR1 SGHDT and CDR2 YYEEEE. V was trimmed by 4 bases and J by 1 base, leaving 15 bases between them. In the original workflow: A productive frequency of 2.59 x 10-5 was the lowest detectable. Assay used: immunoSEQ multiplex PCR; TCRdb lists only in-frame clones, some missing. V and J calls plus clone size are reproduced from that table; the DNA served to infer D and trimming. The sample shows about 22,000 clones, around 81% of them seen only once.

The specimen was CD4+ T cells from blood buffy coats. This receptor was taken from a human donor in good health. The chain combines TRBV5-6 with TRBJ2-6; D not certain. CDR3 amino acids: CASSLKARQSGANVLTF. DNA for the CDR3: TGTGCCAGCAGCCTGAAAGCTCGACAATCTGGGGCCAACGTCCTGACTTTC.